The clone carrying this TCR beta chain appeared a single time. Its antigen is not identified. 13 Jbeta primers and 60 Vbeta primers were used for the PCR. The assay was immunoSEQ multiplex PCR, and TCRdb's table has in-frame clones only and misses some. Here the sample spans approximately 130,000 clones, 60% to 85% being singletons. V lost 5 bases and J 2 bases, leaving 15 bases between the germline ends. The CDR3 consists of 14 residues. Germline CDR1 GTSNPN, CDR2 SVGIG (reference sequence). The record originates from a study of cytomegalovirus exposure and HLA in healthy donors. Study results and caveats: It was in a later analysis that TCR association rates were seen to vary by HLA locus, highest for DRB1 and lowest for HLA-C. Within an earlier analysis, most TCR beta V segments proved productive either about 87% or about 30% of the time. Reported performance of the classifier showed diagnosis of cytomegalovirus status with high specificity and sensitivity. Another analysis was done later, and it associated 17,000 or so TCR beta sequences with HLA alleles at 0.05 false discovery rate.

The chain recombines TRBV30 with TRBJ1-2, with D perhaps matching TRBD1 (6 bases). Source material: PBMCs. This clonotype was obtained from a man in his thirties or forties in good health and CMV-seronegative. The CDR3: CAWYREPANYGYTF. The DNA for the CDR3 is TGTGCCTGGTACAGGGAACCCGCAAACTATGGCTACACCTTC.